The 16 T cell receptor beta chains reported below all come from one sample, sequenced in a study of CD8+ T cells in alopecia areata. Sequencing templates came from extracted RNA that was reverse transcribed into cDNA. Libraries were prepared by immunoSEQ multiplex PCR; TCRdb keeps only in-frame clonotypes and omits some of them. Among 150,000 to 200,000 clones listed, about 60% were seen once. The treatment is: oral pan-JAK inhibitor, 5-10 mg twice daily. Sequencing was performed on CD4+ T cells sorted from blood, taken at week 4, from a patient treated with tofacitinib. The receptor set was obtained from a human donor with alopecia areata.

This chain joins TRBV29-1 and TRBJ1-1; D not certain. V gave up 6 bases and J gave up 4 bases, with 6 bases separating them. The CDR3 runs 10 residues. Germline V gene lookup returns CDR1 SQVTM and CDR2 ANQGSEA. The DNA for the CDR3 is TGCAGCGTCCAAGTCACTGAAGCTTTCTTT. Encoded protein: CSVQVTEAFF.

The rearrangement joins TRBV4-1 to TRBJ1-5; 7 nucleotides agree with TRBD1. V lost 0 bases and J lost 6; bases outside the gene matches: 5. Germline lookup yields CDR1 MGHRA and CDR2 YSYEKL. The CDR3 spans 15 residues. The CDR3 sequence is CASSQDAGGGQPQHF. The CDR3 nucleotides read TGCGCCAGCAGCCAAGATGCAGGGGGTGGTCAGCCCCAGCATTTT.

This sequence joins TRBV20-1 and TRBJ1-1, with unresolved D. The V end lost 0 bases, the J end lost 4 bases, and 3 bases lay between the germline ends. The CDR3 runs 11 residues. Germline CDR1 DFQATT, CDR2 SNEGSKA (reference sequence). DNA for the CDR3: TGCAGTGCTAGAGAGCTCACTGAAGCTTTCTTT. It yields the protein CSARELTEAFF.

For the CDR3, the DNA is TGTGCCAGCAGTCGGGACAGGAGCCCGATGGCAGATACGCAGTATTTT. Its protein is CASSRDRSPMADTQYF. V gene TRBV27 combines with J gene TRBJ2-3, with 8 bases that match TRBD1. The ends lost 5 bases at V and 4 bases at J; junction bases unmatched: 11. Germline V lookup: CDR1 MNHEY, CDR2 SMNVEV (reference sequence). The CDR3 runs 16 residues.

This clone was detected a few times. The chain couples TRBV2 to TRBJ2-5; TRBD2 matches 7 bases. J was trimmed by 4 bases and V by 7 bases; bases with no gene match: 3. The CDR3 has 12 residues. The germline gives CDR1 SNHLY, CDR2 FYNNEI. In nucleotides, the CDR3 is TGTGCCAGCACGGCGGGGGTAGAGACCCAGTACTTC. This translates into CASTAGVETQYF.

The chain has TRBV5-1 and TRBJ1-1, with D maybe TRBD1 (5 bases). V was shortened by 0 bases and J by 4 bases, with 7 bases between the two germline ends. Germline V gene sequence: CDR1 SGHRS, CDR2 YFSETQ. CDR3 length equals 13 residues. CDR3 in amino acids: CASSLGGVTEAFF. The DNA for the CDR3 is TGCGCCAGCAGCTTGGGAGGGGTCACTGAAGCTTTCTTT. Looking up the rest from reference TRBV5-1 and TRBJ1-1 gives the full variable domain: KAGVTQTPRYLIKTRGQQVTLSCSPISGHRSVSWYQQTPGQGLQFLFEYFSETQRNKGNFPGRFSGRQFSNSRSEMNVSTLELGDSALYLCASSLGGVTEAFFGQGTRLTVV.

This clone is a singleton in its sample. Here the CDR3 DNA reads TGTGCCAGCAGCCAAGACGGGGCCCCTAATTCACCCCTCCACTTT. It translates to CASSQDGAPNSPLHF. This sequence joins TRBV4-2 and TRBJ1-6, with a possible D match to TRBD1 (5 bases). CDR1 is LGHNA and CDR2 is YNFKEQ in the germline V gene. The ends were cut back, 0 bases at V and 6 bases at J, with 9 bases in the middle. This CDR3 has 15 amino acids.

A few counts support this clone. V gene TRBV30 combines with J gene TRBJ1-1; D possibly corresponds to TRBD1 (6 bases). V lost 0 bases and J lost 1, with 12 bases in between. Germline V gene sequence: CDR1 GTSNPN, CDR2 SVGIG (reference sequence). This CDR3 is built from 15 residues. CDR3 protein: CAWSVSQGWNTEAFF. The CDR3, as DNA: TGTGCCTGGAGTGTCTCGCAGGGGTGGAACACTGAAGCTTTCTTT. Based on the CDR3 plus reference TRBV30 and TRBJ1-1, the full variable domain is SQTIHQWPATLVQPVGSPLSLECTVEGTSNPNLYWYRQAAGRGLQLLFYSVGIGQISSEVPQNLSASRPQDRQFILSSKKLLLSDSGFYLCAWSVSQGWNTEAFFGQGTRLTVV.

A few counts support this clone. The V and J genes are TRBV30 and TRBJ2-2, with no clear D. Germline V lookup: CDR1 GTSNPN, CDR2 SVGIG (reference sequence). The V end was cut by 4 bases, the J end by 4 bases, with 13 bases between. The CDR3 has 14 residues. CDR3 nucleotide sequence: TGTGCCTGGATACAGCTCCCTGGCACCGGGGAGCTGTTTTTT. Translation gives CAWIQLPGTGELFF.

The chain uses TRBV14 and TRBJ1-2, with TRBD1 matching over 8 bases. CDR1 is SGHDN, CDR2 FVKESK, per germline. V shed 2 bases, J shed 4 bases, and the junction held 0 bases outside the gene matches. CDR3 length: 13 amino acids. CDR3 coding DNA: TGTGCCAGCAGCCAACAGGGGGCCTATGGCTACACCTTC. It specifies CASSQQGAYGYTF. Variable domain in full (rest from reference TRBV14 and TRBJ1-2): EAGVTQFPSHSVIEKGQTVTLRCDPISGHDNLYWYRRVMGKEIKFLLHFVKESKQDESGMPNNRFLAERTGGTYSTLKVQPAELEDSGVYFCASSQQGAYGYTFGSGTRLTVV.

The chain carries TRBV15 and TRBJ2-5, with 9 bases matching TRBD1. This CDR3 contains 12 residues. J was trimmed by 5 bases and V by 8 bases; bases with no gene match: 3. The germline V gene has CDR1 LNHNV and CDR2 YYDKDF (reference sequence). CDR3 protein: CATWTGEETQYF. The CDR3 DNA follows: TGTGCCACCTGGACAGGGGAGGAGACCCAGTACTTC.

This clone occurred a few times. V is TRBV27 and J is TRBJ1-2; D unresolved. Germline V gives CDR1 MNHEY, CDR2 SMNVEV (reference sequence). CDR3 size: 13 residues. Between the trimmed V and J ends, which lost 5 bases and 8 bases, there was a span of 15 bases. The CDR3 spells CASSANSARGYTF. The CDR3 region has the DNA TGTGCCAGCAGTGCGAACAGCGCGAGGGGCTACACCTTC.

The rearrangement uses TRBV9 and TRBJ2-2; 7 bases line up with TRBD1. Germline V gene sequence: CDR1 SGDLS, CDR2 YYNGEE. J lost 4 bases, V lost 9 bases, and 0 bases had no gene match. The CDR3 is 11 residues long. CDR3 protein: CATGGTGELFF. CDR3 DNA: TGTGCCACAGGGGGCACCGGGGAGCTGTTTTTT.

Notes on this clone: Other DNA sequences in the sample encode the same CDR3. CDR3 sequence (DNA): TGCGCCAGCAGCTTGGAGGGACTGAACACTGAAGCTTTCTTT. It yields the protein CASSLEGLNTEAFF. The chain recombines TRBV5-1 with TRBJ1-1; D possibly corresponds to TRBD1 (5 bases). The CDR3 is 14 residues long. The V gene's germline CDR1 is SGHRS and CDR2 YFSETQ. V shed 0 bases and J shed 0 bases, with 6 bases lying between them.

This chain uses TRBV18 with TRBJ1-2, with D possibly matching TRBD1 (5 bases). Germline V lookup: CDR1 KGHSH, CDR2 LQKENI. Trimming removed 3 bases from V and 8 bases from J, with 13 bases in between. The length of the CDR3 is 13 residues. The CDR3 bases are TGTGCCAGCTCACCGGAGCGGGGGAGCGGCTACACCTTC. It yields the protein CASSPERGSGYTF.

The chain has TRBV27 and TRBJ1-1; no firm D call. Germline CDR1 and CDR2: MNHEY and SMNVEV (reference sequence). The germline V and J ends were trimmed by 2 bases and 4 bases, with 11 bases remaining between them. The CDR3 covers 14 residues. The CDR3 sequence: CASSLTVWSTEAFF. The DNA for the CDR3 is TGTGCCAGCAGTTTAACTGTCTGGAGCACTGAAGCTTTCTTT.